The clone carrying this T cell receptor beta chain was seen more than once but under ten times. Its antigen is unidentified. A library of TCRbeta sequences, prepared with unique molecular identifiers, was generated. In TCRdb, the PCR reads were re-called with MiXCR into one record per CDR3 protein. The profile shows almost 250,000 distinct CDR3 sequences, about 25% of them singletons. The V gene's germline CDR1 is SGHRS and CDR2 YFSETQ. The CDR3 is made up of 13 amino acids. Trimming shortened V by 0 bases and J by 5 bases, and 8 bases separated the two germline ends. The sample belongs to a study of T-cell reconstitution after alpha-beta-depleted transplantation in children. Study findings and constraints: In patients about two months after transplant, alpha-beta T cells reportedly arose from several hundred expanded graft clones.

This TCR came from a girl aged 2 to 10 with Fanconi anemia, due to receive a stem cell transplant. The sample consisted of PBMCs, taken before TCRalphabeta/CD19-depleted stem cell transplant. The chain couples TRBV5-1 to TRBJ2-5, with D perhaps TRBD1 or TRBD2 (5 bases each). In DNA form, the CDR3 reads TGCGCCAGCAGCTTGGGGGGGAAGGAGACCCAGTACTTC. Protein product: CASSLGGKETQYF. Full variable domain (outside the CDR3, taken from reference TRBV5-1 and TRBJ2-5): KAGVTQTPRYLIKTRGQQVTLSCSPISGHRSVSWYQQTPGQGLQFLFEYFSETQRNKGNFPGRFSGRQFSNSRSEMNVSTLELGDSALYLCASSLGGKETQYFGPGTRLLVL.